The 30 T cell receptor beta chains presented below share a single source sample, sequenced in a study of CXCR3-negative and CXCR3-positive naive CD8 T cells. It was by 5' RACE with UMI labels that the TRB cDNA libraries were prepared. TCRdb re-called the 5' RACE reads and shows each CDR3 protein once, DNA omitted. This repertoire includes 130,000 or so distinct CDR3 sequences. Sequenced sample: naive CXCR3- CD8+ T cells from blood. Described subset: CD45RO-CCR7+CD27+CD95- naive CD8+ T cells lacking CXCR3 (TNR3-). The receptor source for this set is a human donor in good health. Some clones in this sample may be carry-over from other donors' samples.

This sequence joins TRBV29-1 and TRBJ2-3; TCRdb's D call of TRBD1 is untestable without DNA. Looked up from germline, CDR1 is SQVTM and CDR2 is ANQGSEA. The CDR3 sequence is 14 residues long. This CDR3 is CSVEDRMGADTQYF.

The rearrangement links TRBV5-1 to TRBJ2-2; there is no DNA to check the TCRdb D call of TRBD2. CDR1 SGHRS and CDR2 YFSETQ come from the germline V gene. There are 16 residues in the CDR3. The CDR3 is CASSLALAGPTGELFF.

This chain joins TRBV4-2 and TRBJ2-7; the TCRdb call, TRBD1, lacks DNA for checking. The CDR3 covers 17 residues. Germline CDR1 LGHNA, CDR2 YNFKEQ. The CDR3 loop reads CVSSQVEVGDSSYEQYF.

The J gene is TRBJ1-5, the V gene TRBV6-1. The CDR3 is 15 residues long. The V gene's germline CDR1 is MNHNS and CDR2 SASEGT. The CDR3 loop is CASSEAGRFNQPQHF.

The chain carries TRBV21-1 and TRBJ2-7; the TRBD2 assignment by TCRdb is unverifiable without DNA. TRBV21-1 is a listed pseudogene. This CDR3 is built from 17 residues. CDR3 sequence: CASIRGTSGGDSYEQYF.

This chain uses TRBV25-1 with TRBJ2-7. The CDR3 length is 15 residues. Per the germline V gene, CDR1 is MGHDK and CDR2 is SYGVNS. The CDR3 spells CASSELQTPPYEQYF.

The V gene is TRBV3-1, the J gene TRBJ1-2; TCRdb reports TRBD1, a call that lacks DNA to check it against. The germline V gene has CDR1 LGHDT and CDR2 YNNKEL (reference sequence). This CDR3 is built from 17 residues. The CDR3 sequence: CASSQRRAGGLNYGYTF.

J is TRBJ2-5 and V is TRBV10-3; the TRBD1 assignment by TCRdb is unverifiable without DNA. The CDR3 is 14 residues long. In germline, CDR1 is ENHRY, CDR2 SYGVKD. Here the CDR3 reads CAIDRTGGKETQYF.

V gene TRBV7-2 combines with J gene TRBJ2-7; TCRdb designates TRBD1, a call that cannot be tested without DNA. Germline V CDR1 and CDR2: SGHTA, FQGNSA. The CDR3 contains 15 residues. The CDR3 here is CASSLTRDSYYEQYF. Variable domain in full (rest from reference TRBV7-2 and TRBJ2-7): GAGVSQSPSNKVTEKGKDVELRCDPISGHTALYWYRQSLGQGLEFLIYFQGNSAPDKSGLPSDRFSAERTGGSVSTLTIQRTQQEDSAVYLCASSLTRDSYYEQYFGPGTRLTVT.

CDR3 sequence: CASSSGQGALSDTQYF. V and J are TRBV27 and TRBJ2-3; lacking DNA, the TRBD1 call made by TCRdb goes unchecked. The germline V gene encodes CDR1 MNHEY and CDR2 SMNVEV (reference sequence). The CDR3 is made up of 16 amino acids.

This chain uses TRBV20-1 with TRBJ2-5. Germline assignment: CDR1 DFQATT and CDR2 SNEGSKA (reference sequence). The CDR3 contains 14 residues. This CDR3 is CSARAGEGQETQYF.

CDR3 residues: CASRLAGGPYNEQFF. The V gene is TRBV12-3 or TRBV12-4, the J gene TRBJ2-1; TCRdb's D call of TRBD1 is untestable without DNA. The CDR3 is made up of 15 amino acids.

V and J are TRBV12-3 or TRBV12-4 and TRBJ2-5; checking the TCRdb D call of TRBD2 is not possible without DNA. This CDR3 contains 13 residues. The CDR3 protein is CASSPLAGETQYF.

This rearrangement joins TRBV28 to TRBJ1-1; TCRdb proposes TRBD1, but this gene call is untestable without DNA. The germline gives CDR1 MDHEN, CDR2 SYDVKM. The CDR3 spans 13 residues. This chain's CDR3 is CASRNRDGTEAFF.

The chain has TRBV2 and TRBJ2-7; TCRdb proposes TRBD1, but this gene call is untestable without DNA. This CDR3 is 16 amino acids long. CDR1 SNHLY and CDR2 FYNNEI come from the germline V gene. CDR3 region: CASAPFGGPSSYEQYF.

V is TRBV19 and J is TRBJ2-1; TCRdb indicates TRBD1, and absent DNA this call remains unverified. This CDR3 comprises 16 residues. Germline CDR1 LNHDA, CDR2 SQIVND (reference sequence). The chain's CDR3 is CASSKQQGEGYNEQFF.

V and J are TRBV28 and TRBJ1-1; the D gene TCRdb calls, TRBD1, cannot be checked with no DNA. This CDR3 contains 15 residues. CDR1 MDHEN and CDR2 SYDVKM come from the germline V gene. The CDR3 is CASSSRDRGHTEAFF.

The chain recombines TRBV29-1 with TRBJ1-2; there is no DNA to check the TCRdb D call of TRBD1. There are 11 residues in the CDR3. The germline V gene has CDR1 SQVTM and CDR2 ANQGSEA. This CDR3 reads CSVPWADGYTF.

The chain recombines TRBV28 with TRBJ2-1; TCRdb's D call, TRBD2, is unchecked because there is no DNA. CDR1 is MDHEN, CDR2 SYDVKM, per germline. This CDR3 region has 12 residues. The CDR3 protein is CASSRGSNEQFF.

The chain carries TRBV23-1 and TRBJ2-4; TCRdb's D gene call, TRBD2, goes unchecked for lack of DNA. TRBV23-1 is known as an ORF, though its function is uncertain. This CDR3 contains 16 residues. This CDR3 reads CASRKEQGSIGNIQYF.

The chain is built from TRBV28 and TRBJ2-7. CDR3 length equals 13 residues. In germline, CDR1 is MDHEN, CDR2 SYDVKM. CDR3 region: CASSFELSYEQYF. The entire variable domain, with the rest obtained from reference TRBV28 and TRBJ2-7, is as follows: DVKVTQSSRYLVKRTGEKVFLECVQDMDHENMFWYRQDPGLGLRLIYFSYDVKMKEKGDIPEGYSVSREKKERFSLILESASTNQTSMYLCASSFELSYEQYFGPGTRLTVT.

The chain is built from TRBV4-1 and TRBJ2-7; checking the TCRdb D call of TRBD1 is not possible without DNA. CDR1 MGHRA and CDR2 YSYEKL come from the germline V gene. CDR3 size: 13 residues. The chain's CDR3 is CASRPPGTYEQYF.

This rearrangement joins TRBV11-2 to TRBJ2-1; TCRdb's D call of TRBD2 is untestable without DNA. The CDR3 loop spans 15 amino acids. CDR1 is SGHAT and CDR2 is FQNNGV in the germline V gene. CDR3 loop: CASRQGTSGYNEQFF.

This rearrangement joins TRBV7-9 to TRBJ2-7; TCRdb's assignment of TRBD1 cannot be checked, as there is no DNA. The CDR3 is made up of 13 amino acids. Germline assignment: CDR1 SEHNR and CDR2 FQNEAQ (reference sequence). The CDR3 reads CASSPTDRGEQYF.

This chain uses TRBV7-6 with TRBJ2-6; TCRdb gives TRBD1 as the D gene, but with no DNA this cannot be confirmed. Germline loops: CDR1 SGHVS, CDR2 FNYEAQ. The CDR3 length is 18 residues. This CDR3 is CASSLNRADGTGANVLTF. The complete variable domain, with remaining parts taken from reference TRBV7-6 and TRBJ2-6, reads GAGVSQSPRYKVTKRGQDVALRCDPISGHVSLYWYRQALGQGPEFLTYFNYEAQQDKSGLPNDRFSAERPEGSISTLTIQRTEQRDSAMYRCASSLNRADGTGANVLTFGAGSRLTVL.

This CDR3 is CASRLIRWDTEAFF. The J gene is TRBJ1-1, the V gene TRBV12-3 or TRBV12-4. This CDR3 has 14 amino acids.

The chain couples TRBV28 to TRBJ2-1; TCRdb gives TRBD2 as the D gene, but with no DNA this cannot be confirmed. The V gene's germline CDR1 is MDHEN and CDR2 SYDVKM. The CDR3 extends over 15 amino acids. The CDR3 reads CASIGAASGIDEQFF.

The V call is TRBV29-1, the J call TRBJ2-1. The germline CDR1 and CDR2 sequences are SQVTM and ANQGSEA. CDR3 size: 11 residues. The CDR3: CSVMQQNEQFF.

The rearrangement joins TRBV29-1 to TRBJ2-7; TCRdb designates TRBD1, a call that cannot be tested without DNA. The germline V gene encodes CDR1 SQVTM and CDR2 ANQGSEA. The CDR3 is made up of 12 amino acids. The CDR3 protein is CSIARGDYEQYF.

The genes are TRBV28 and TRBJ2-5; TCRdb reports TRBD2, a call that lacks DNA to check it against. The CDR3 loop spans 17 amino acids. Germline-derived CDR1 and CDR2 are MDHEN and SYDVKM. The CDR3 loop is CASSPHLITRNQETQYF.